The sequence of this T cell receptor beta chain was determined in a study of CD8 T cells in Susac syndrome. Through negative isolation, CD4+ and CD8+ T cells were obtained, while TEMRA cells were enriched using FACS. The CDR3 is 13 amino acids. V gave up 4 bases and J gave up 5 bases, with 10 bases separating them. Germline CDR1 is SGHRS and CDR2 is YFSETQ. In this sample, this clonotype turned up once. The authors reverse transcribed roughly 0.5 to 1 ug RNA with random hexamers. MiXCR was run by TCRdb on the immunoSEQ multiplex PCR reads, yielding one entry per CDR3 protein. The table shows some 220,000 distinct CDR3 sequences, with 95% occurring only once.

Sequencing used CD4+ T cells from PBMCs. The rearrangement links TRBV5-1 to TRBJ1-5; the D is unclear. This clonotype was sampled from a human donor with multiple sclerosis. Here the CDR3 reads CASSPEMHQPQHF. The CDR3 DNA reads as TGCGCCAGCAGCCCGGAGATGCATCAGCCCCAGCATTTT.